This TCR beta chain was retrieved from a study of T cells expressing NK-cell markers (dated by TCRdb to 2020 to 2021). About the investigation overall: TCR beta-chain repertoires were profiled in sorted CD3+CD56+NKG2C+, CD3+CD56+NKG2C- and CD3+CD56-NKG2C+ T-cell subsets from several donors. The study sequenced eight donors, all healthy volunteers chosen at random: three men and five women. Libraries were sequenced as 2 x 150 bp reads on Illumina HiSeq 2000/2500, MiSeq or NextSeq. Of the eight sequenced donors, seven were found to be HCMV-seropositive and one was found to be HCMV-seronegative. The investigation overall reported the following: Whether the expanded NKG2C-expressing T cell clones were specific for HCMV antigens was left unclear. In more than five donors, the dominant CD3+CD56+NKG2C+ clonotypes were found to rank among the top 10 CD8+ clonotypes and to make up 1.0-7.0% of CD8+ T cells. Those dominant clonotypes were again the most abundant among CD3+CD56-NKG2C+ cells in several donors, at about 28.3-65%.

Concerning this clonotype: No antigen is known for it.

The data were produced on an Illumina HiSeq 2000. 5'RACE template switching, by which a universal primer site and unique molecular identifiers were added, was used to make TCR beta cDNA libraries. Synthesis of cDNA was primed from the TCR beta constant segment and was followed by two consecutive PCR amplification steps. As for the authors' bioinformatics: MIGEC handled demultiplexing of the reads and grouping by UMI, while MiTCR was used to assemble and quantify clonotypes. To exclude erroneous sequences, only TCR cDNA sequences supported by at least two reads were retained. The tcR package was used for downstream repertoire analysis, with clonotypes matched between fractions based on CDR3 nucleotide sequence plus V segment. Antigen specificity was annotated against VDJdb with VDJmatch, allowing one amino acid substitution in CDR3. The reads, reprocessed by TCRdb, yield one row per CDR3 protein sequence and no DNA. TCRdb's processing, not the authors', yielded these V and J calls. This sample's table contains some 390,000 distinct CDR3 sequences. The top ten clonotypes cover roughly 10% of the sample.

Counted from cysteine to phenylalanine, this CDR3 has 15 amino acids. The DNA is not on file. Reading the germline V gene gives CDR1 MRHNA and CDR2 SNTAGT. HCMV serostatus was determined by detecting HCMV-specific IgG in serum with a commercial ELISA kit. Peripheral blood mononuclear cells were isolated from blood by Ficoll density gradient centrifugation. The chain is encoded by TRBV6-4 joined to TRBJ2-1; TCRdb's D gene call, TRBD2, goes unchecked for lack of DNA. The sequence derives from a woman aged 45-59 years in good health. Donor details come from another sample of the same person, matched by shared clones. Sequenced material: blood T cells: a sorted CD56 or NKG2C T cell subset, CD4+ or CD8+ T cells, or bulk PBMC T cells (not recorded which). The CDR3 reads CASKGGIGSRSEQFF.